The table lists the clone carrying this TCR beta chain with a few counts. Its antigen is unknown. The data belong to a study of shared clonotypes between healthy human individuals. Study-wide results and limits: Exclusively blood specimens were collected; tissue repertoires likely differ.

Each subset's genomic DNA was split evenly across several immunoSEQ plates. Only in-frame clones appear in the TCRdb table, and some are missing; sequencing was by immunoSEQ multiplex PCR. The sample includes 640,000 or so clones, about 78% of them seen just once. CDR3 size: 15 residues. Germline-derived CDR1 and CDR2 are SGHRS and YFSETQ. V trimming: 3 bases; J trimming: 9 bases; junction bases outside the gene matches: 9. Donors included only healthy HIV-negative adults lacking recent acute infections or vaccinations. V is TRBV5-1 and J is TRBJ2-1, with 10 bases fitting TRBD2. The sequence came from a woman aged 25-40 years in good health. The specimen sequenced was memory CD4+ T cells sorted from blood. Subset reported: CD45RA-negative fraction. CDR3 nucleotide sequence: TGCGCCAGCAGCTACGGGACTAGCGTCGTTCCTGAGCAGTTCTTC. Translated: CASSYGTSVVPEQFF. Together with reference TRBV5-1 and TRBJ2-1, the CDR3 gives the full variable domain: KAGVTQTPRYLIKTRGQQVTLSCSPISGHRSVSWYQQTPGQGLQFLFEYFSETQRNKGNFPGRFSGRQFSNSRSEMNVSTLELGDSALYLCASSYGTSVVPEQFFGPGTRLTVL.